A single sample gave rise to the 15 T cell receptor beta chains below, sequenced in a study of Ad26.COV2.S vaccination and SARS-CoV-2 variants. This sample's treatment: 15 to 20 received Ad26.COV2.S at low or high dose, single or two shots; about 5 received placebo; per-sample allocation not given. The samples date from day 63 after the first vaccine or placebo injection. Data came from immunoSEQ multiplex PCR; TCRdb stores just in-frame clones and leaves some out. This repertoire shows more than 300,000 clones, approximately 90% found once; its top ten account for approximately 5%. The specimen comprised peripheral blood, sampled in a trial of Ad26.COV2.S vaccine versus placebo. These receptors originate from a person between 18 and 65 years old who received the Ad26.COV2.S COVID-19 vaccine or a placebo.

V is TRBV7-9 and J is TRBJ1-2; 9 bases match TRBD1. J gave up 2 bases and V 5 bases, and 12 bases lay outside the gene matches. The CDR3 extends over 17 amino acids. Looked up from germline, CDR1 is SEHNR and CDR2 is FQNEAQ (reference sequence). CDR3 residues: CASSPSRDRAVNYGYTF. CDR3 bases: TGTGCCAGCAGCCCGTCCCGGGACAGGGCGGTGAACTATGGCTACACCTTC.

V and J are TRBV6-5 and TRBJ1-5, with TRBD1 matching over 9 bases. Germline V gene data show CDR1 as MNHEY and CDR2 as SVGAGI. The CDR3 length is 15 residues. The junction had 7 bases not matched to a gene; V was cut back by 6 bases and J by 4 bases. CDR3 nucleotide sequence: TGTGCCAGCAGAACGGGACAGGGATGGAATCAGCCCCAGCATTTT. It is translated as CASRTGQGWNQPQHF.

The chain uses TRBV18 and TRBJ2-1; D gene uncertain. This CDR3 contains 14 residues. Per the germline V gene, CDR1 is KGHSH and CDR2 is LQKENI. The V gene lost 3 bases and the J gene lost 4 bases, with 10 bases spanning the gap. The CDR3 loop is CASSPQTGYNEQFF. The CDR3 DNA reads as TGTGCCAGCTCACCCCAAACCGGGTACAATGAGCAGTTCTTC.

The chain recombines TRBV6-5 with TRBJ2-7; 8 bases line up with TRBD2. This CDR3 region has 13 residues. V was clipped by 5 bases and J by 2 bases; unmatched bases: 2. Germline lookup yields CDR1 MNHEY and CDR2 SVGAGI. The DNA for the CDR3 is TGTGCCAGCAGTACGGGGGGGACCTACGAGCAGTACTTC. It codes for CASSTGGTYEQYF.

The gene calls are TRBV12-3 or TRBV12-4 and TRBJ1-5, with 7 bases matching TRBD1. Trimming took 2 bases from V and 5 from J; bases not matched to a gene: 0. This CDR3 region has 13 residues. The CDR3 nucleotides are TGTGCCAGCAGTTTAAGGGGGCATCAGCCCCAGCATTTT. This sequence encodes CASSLRGHQPQHF.

The J gene is TRBJ2-7, the V gene TRBV4-2; D is possibly TRBD2 (6 bases). The CDR3 spans 15 residues. V lost 4 bases and J 2 bases, leaving 15 bases between the germline ends. The V gene's germline CDR1 is LGHNA and CDR2 YNFKEQ. CDR3 sequence reads: CASSRSGGDPYEQYF. CDR3 in DNA: TGTGCCAGCAGCCGCTCGGGCGGGGATCCCTACGAGCAGTACTTC.

The V and J genes are TRBV20-1 and TRBJ1-2; 8 bases match TRBD1. This CDR3 spans 11 amino acids. V shed 5 bases and J 9 bases; nucleotides not matched to a gene: 5. Germline CDR1 and CDR2: DFQATT and SNEGSKA (reference sequence). CDR3 residues: CSAYRGNRYTF. The CDR3, as DNA: TGCAGTGCTTACAGGGGGAATCGCTACACCTTC.

V usage is TRBV19 and J usage is TRBJ2-1; TRBD1 agrees at 8 bases. The length of the CDR3 is 15 residues. The V gene end was trimmed by 1 base and the J gene end by 3 bases; junction bases not matched to a gene: 2. Looked up from germline, CDR1 is LNHDA and CDR2 is SQIVND (reference sequence). The CDR3 nucleotides are TGTGCCAGTAGTATAGGACAGGGGTTCTACAATGAGCAGTTCTTC. As protein: CASSIGQGFYNEQFF.

J is TRBJ2-5 and V is TRBV7-9; TRBD2 matches at 7 bases. Germline trimming cut 5 bases from V and 1 base from J; bases unmatched to any gene: 7. The CDR3 is 15 residues long. Germline assignment: CDR1 SEHNR and CDR2 FQNEAQ (reference sequence). The DNA for the CDR3 is TGTGCCAGCAGCGGGGGGGACTACTTCCAAGAGACCCAGTACTTC. Protein sequence: CASSGGDYFQETQYF.

The V gene is TRBV5-6, the J gene TRBJ1-5; D possibly corresponds to TRBD1 (6 bases). Germline V lookup: CDR1 SGHDT, CDR2 YYEEEE. V lost 0 bases and J lost 2, with 15 bases in between. The length of the CDR3 is 17 residues. CDR3 nucleotide sequence: TGTGCCAGCAGCTTGGGTCGGGGCAGGGGCGGCAATCAGCCCCAGCATTTT. It specifies CASSLGRGRGGNQPQHF.

The chain employs TRBV7-8 and TRBJ2-7; D perhaps matches TRBD1 (6 bases). CDR1 is SGHVS, CDR2 FQNEAQ, per germline. The CDR3 runs 16 residues. The V and J ends lost 5 bases and 7 bases respectively, with 24 bases between them. The CDR3 loop is CASSKGGPTQYGEQYF. CDR3 DNA sequence: TGTGCCAGCAGCAAAGGGGGACCAACACAGTATGGAGAGCAGTACTTC.

This clone was seen only once. The J gene is TRBJ1-2, the V gene TRBV4-3; a possible D gene is TRBD1 (5 bases). The germline CDR1 and CDR2 sequences are LGHNA and YSLEER. The CDR3 sequence is 15 residues long. V dropped 0 bases and J dropped 4 bases, with 12 bases sitting between them. CDR3 protein: CASSQDHQGSYGYTF. CDR3 DNA sequence: TGCGCCAGCAGCCAAGATCATCAGGGTAGCTATGGCTACACCTTC.

CDR3 sequence (DNA): TGTGCCAGTAGTAGGTCAAGGGAATCTGGGGCCAACGTCCTGACTTTC. Encoded protein: CASSRSRESGANVLTF. V gene TRBV19 combines with J gene TRBJ2-6, with unresolved D. Trimming stripped 4 bases from V and 1 base from J, with 11 bases between. This CDR3 is 16 amino acids long. The germline V gene encodes CDR1 LNHDA and CDR2 SQIVND (reference sequence).

This sequence joins TRBV24-1 and TRBJ2-1; TRBD1 or TRBD2 may be the D gene (5 bases each). CDR3 size: 15 residues. The germline V and J ends were trimmed by 3 bases and 3 bases, with 11 bases remaining between them. The germline gives CDR1 KGHDR, CDR2 SFDVKD. The CDR3 loop reads CATSDGGSGYNEQFF. CDR3 bases: TGTGCCACCAGTGATGGGGGTTCTGGCTACAATGAGCAGTTCTTC.

The chain recombines TRBV29-1 with TRBJ1-1; D perhaps matches TRBD1 (6 bases). The V gene's germline CDR1 is SQVTM and CDR2 ANQGSEA. This CDR3 region has 12 residues. V was shortened by 4 bases and J by 9 bases, with 15 bases between the two germline ends. The CDR3 is CSVGGAGTQAFF. Written as DNA, the CDR3 is TGCAGCGTTGGGGGGGCCGGGACACAAGCTTTCTTT. Supplemented by reference TRBV29-1 and TRBJ1-1, the full variable domain reads SAVISQKPSRDICQRGTSLTIQCQVDSQVTMMFWYRQQPGQSLTLIATANQGSEATYESGFVIDKFPISRPNLTFSTLTVSNMSPEDSSIYLCSVGGAGTQAFFGQGTRLTVV.